This is a list of T cell receptor beta chains from one sample in a study of cytomegalovirus exposure and HLA in healthy donors. TCRdb's copy holds only in-frame clones and misses some; the assay was immunoSEQ multiplex PCR. The sample contains hundreds of thousands of clones, approximately 83% of which appear only once. The specimen was PBMCs. These receptors were collected from a boy younger than 10 in good health and CMV-seronegative. Both conserved end residues are part of each CDR3. The D gene is left open where the match is weak. For some rows the clone size is stated as once, few or many, or as a class when expanded; others skip it.

CDR3 protein: CASSVVGGELFF; CDR3 DNA: TGTGCCAGCAGTGTCGTCGGCGGGGAGCTGTTTTTT; clone size: .; D gene: .; CDR3 length: 12; V gene: TRBV2; J gene: TRBJ2-2
CDR3 protein: CASSEGTGGSYEQYF; CDR3 DNA: TGTGCCAGCAGCGAAGGGACAGGGGGTAGCTACGAGCAGTACTTC; clone size: .; D gene: TRBD1; CDR3 length: 15; V gene: TRBV7-8; J gene: TRBJ2-7
CDR3 protein: CASSVGSSGNTIYF; CDR3 DNA: TGTGCCAGCAGTGTCGGTAGTTCTGGAAACACCATATATTTT; clone size: few; D gene: .; CDR3 length: 14; V gene: TRBV2; J gene: TRBJ1-3
CDR3 protein: CASSQTLTGGPYEQYF; CDR3 DNA: TGCGCCAGCAGCCAGACTCTGACAGGGGGTCCCTACGAGCAGTACTTC; clone size: few; D gene: TRBD1; CDR3 length: 16; V gene: TRBV4-1; J gene: TRBJ2-7
CDR3 protein: CAWSVEGQWEGNQPQHF; CDR3 DNA: TGTGCCTGGAGTGTTGAGGGCCAGTGGGAAGGCAATCAGCCCCAGCATTTT; clone size: .; D gene: .; CDR3 length: 17; V gene: TRBV30; J gene: TRBJ1-5
CDR3 protein: CASSNALETGAFF; CDR3 DNA: TGTGCCAGCTCCAACGCCTTGGAGACCGGAGCTTTCTTT; clone size: .; D gene: .; CDR3 length: 13; V gene: TRBV18; J gene: TRBJ1-1
CDR3 protein: CSVDIRVRETQYF; CDR3 DNA: TGCAGCGTTGATATTCGGGTTAGGGAGACCCAGTACTTC; clone size: .; D gene: .; CDR3 length: 13; V gene: TRBV29-1; J gene: TRBJ2-5
CDR3 protein: CASSTGTGGSSYNEQFF; CDR3 DNA: TGTGCCAGCAGCACTGGGACAGGCGGTAGCTCCTACAATGAGCAGTTCTTC; clone size: .; D gene: TRBD1; CDR3 length: 17; V gene: TRBV9; J gene: TRBJ2-1
CDR3 protein: CASSSGLAGNNEQFF; CDR3 DNA: TGCGCCAGCAGCTCGGGACTAGCGGGGAACAATGAGCAGTTCTTC; clone size: .; D gene: TRBD2; CDR3 length: 15; V gene: TRBV5-1; J gene: TRBJ2-1
CDR3 protein: CASSQGVVSNQPQHF; CDR3 DNA: TGTGCCAGTAGTCAAGGGGTTGTTAGCAATCAGCCCCAGCATTTT; clone size: .; D gene: .; CDR3 length: 15; V gene: TRBV19; J gene: TRBJ1-5
CDR3 protein: CASSLAGGSGETQYF; CDR3 DNA: TGTGCCAGCAGCTTGGCCGGGGGGAGTGGAGAGACCCAGTACTTC; clone size: .; D gene: TRBD2; CDR3 length: 15; V gene: TRBV5-4; J gene: TRBJ2-5
CDR3 protein: CASSLHLAGGNIDTQYF; CDR3 DNA: TGCGCCAGCAGCTTGCATCTAGCGGGAGGGAATATAGATACGCAGTATTTT; clone size: .; D gene: TRBD2; CDR3 length: 17; V gene: TRBV5-1; J gene: TRBJ2-3
CDR3 protein: CASSEYPTGEWDTQYF; CDR3 DNA: TGTGCCAGCAGTGAATACCCCACAGGGGAGTGGGATACGCAGTATTTT; clone size: .; D gene: TRBD1; CDR3 length: 16; V gene: TRBV6-1; J gene: TRBJ2-3
CDR3 protein: CASSDAPGQGGEKLFF; CDR3 DNA: TGTGCCAGCAGCGACGCTCCGGGACAGGGGGGGGAAAAACTGTTTTTT; clone size: .; D gene: TRBD1; CDR3 length: 16; V gene: TRBV13; J gene: TRBJ1-4
CDR3 protein: CASSRQGTYNEQFF; CDR3 DNA: TGTGCCAGCAGCCGACAGGGTACCTACAATGAGCAGTTCTTC; clone size: .; D gene: TRBD1; CDR3 length: 14; V gene: TRBV5-4; J gene: TRBJ2-1